These 27 T cell receptor beta chains were sequenced from one sample in a study of cytomegalovirus exposure and HLA in healthy donors. The assay was immunoSEQ multiplex PCR, and TCRdb's table has in-frame clones only and misses some. Among roughly 220,000 clones listed, roughly 88% were seen once. What was sequenced was PBMCs. The receptors here all came from a woman aged 25-40 years in good health and CMV-seropositive.

Concerning this clone itself: A much more abundant neighbour one base away suggests this may be a read error. The chain uses TRBV7-2 and TRBJ2-1; no reliable D call. Germline V lookup: CDR1 SGHTA, CDR2 FQGNSA. Trimming shortened V by 5 bases and J by 4 bases, and 3 bases separated the two germline ends. The CDR3 extends over 11 amino acids. The CDR3, as DNA: TGTGCCAGCAGCGGTTACAATGAGCAGTTCTTC. Translating it yields CASSGYNEQFF. Full variable domain (outside the CDR3, taken from reference TRBV7-2 and TRBJ2-1): GAGVSQSPSNKVTEKGKDVELRCDPISGHTALYWYRQSLGQGLEFLIYFQGNSAPDKSGLPSDRFSAERTGGSVSTLTIQRTQQEDSAVYLCASSGYNEQFFGPGTRLTVL.

V gene TRBV6-1 combines with J gene TRBJ2-3, with 9 bases identical to TRBD2. The CDR3 extends over 20 amino acids. Germline V gene sequence: CDR1 MNHNS, CDR2 SASEGT. Trimming at V came to 4 bases and at J to 1 base, leaving 18 bases not matched to a gene. The CDR3 spells CASSVPETSGVPLGTDTQYF. CDR3 DNA: TGTGCCAGCAGTGTCCCGGAGACTAGCGGTGTTCCTTTGGGCACAGATACGCAGTATTTT.

V gene TRBV30 combines with J gene TRBJ1-1; no clear D. V dropped 6 bases and J dropped 2 bases, with 13 bases sitting between them. Germline V gives CDR1 GTSNPN, CDR2 SVGIG (reference sequence). The CDR3 covers 13 residues. The CDR3 sequence: CACSGPDNTEAFF. In nucleotides, the CDR3 is TGTGCCTGTTCCGGGCCGGATAACACTGAAGCTTTCTTT.

This clone appeared once. The DNA of the CDR3 is TGCGCCAGCAGCTTGGACGGAAAATCCAATCAGCCCCAGCATTTT. This gives the protein CASSLDGKSNQPQHF. V gene TRBV5-1 combines with J gene TRBJ1-5; no firm D call. The length of the CDR3 is 15 residues. Germline V gene data show CDR1 as SGHRS and CDR2 as YFSETQ. The ends were cut back, 0 bases at V and 3 bases at J, with 10 bases in the middle.

This chain uses TRBV30 with TRBJ2-3; D is ambiguous. V lost 1 base, J lost 1 base, and 6 bases lay in between. This CDR3 is built from 13 residues. Germline assignment: CDR1 GTSNPN and CDR2 SVGIG (reference sequence). CDR3 sequence reads: CAWSGKGTDTQYF. CDR3 coding DNA: TGTGCCTGGAGTGGGAAGGGCACAGATACGCAGTATTTT.

This chain uses TRBV6-1 with TRBJ1-2; D is ambiguous. The CDR3 has 16 residues. Germline V gene data show CDR1 as MNHNS and CDR2 as SASEGT. V shed 1 base and J shed 3 bases, with 15 bases lying between them. The CDR3 sequence is CASSEGGSWGYYGYTF. DNA of the CDR3: TGTGCCAGCAGTGAAGGGGGTTCATGGGGTTACTATGGCTACACCTTC.

The V and J genes are TRBV30 and TRBJ1-1; D possibly corresponds to TRBD1 (5 bases). The CDR3 covers 13 residues. V was clipped by 1 base and J by 0 bases, with 6 bases between them. CDR1 and CDR2 (germline): GTSNPN, SVGIG (reference sequence). The CDR3, as DNA: TGTGCCTGGAGTGCGGGACTGAACACTGAAGCTTTCTTT. Protein: CAWSAGLNTEAFF.

The chain recombines TRBV27 with TRBJ2-3; D ambiguous. Trimming took off 5 bases at V and 0 bases at J, with 9 bases between the two ends. CDR1 MNHEY and CDR2 SMNVEV come from the germline V gene (reference sequence). This CDR3 region has 14 residues. CDR3 amino acids: CASSARRSTDTQYF. The CDR3 nucleotides read TGTGCCAGCAGTGCACGACGGAGCACAGATACGCAGTATTTT.

The J gene is TRBJ2-7, the V gene TRBV5-6, with 10 bases fitting TRBD2. From germline, CDR1 is SGHDT and CDR2 YYEEEE. The V and J ends lost 4 bases and 1 base, in that order; junction bases with no gene match: 14. The CDR3 spans 18 residues. This chain's CDR3 is CASSQDNPASGRSYEQYF. The CDR3 coding sequence is TGTGCCAGCAGCCAGGATAACCCGGCTAGCGGGAGATCCTACGAGCAGTACTTC.

V gene TRBV2 combines with J gene TRBJ1-2; no reliable D call. CDR1 SNHLY and CDR2 FYNNEI come from the germline V gene. The V end was cut by 0 bases, the J end by 9 bases, with 5 bases between. This CDR3 region has 11 residues. The CDR3: CASSEAISYTF. CDR3 in DNA: TGTGCCAGCAGTGAAGCGATTAGCTACACCTTC.

V gene TRBV9 combines with J gene TRBJ2-7; D ambiguous. This CDR3 is 12 amino acids long. Per germline, CDR1 SGDLS and CDR2 YYNGEE. Trimming cost V 4 bases and J 0 bases, with 5 bases left between them. CDR3 residues: CASSPSSYEQYF. In nucleotides, the CDR3 is TGTGCCAGCAGCCCGAGCTCCTACGAGCAGTACTTC.

The chain links TRBV7-6 to TRBJ2-3; TRBD1 might be the D (6 bases). V dropped 5 bases and J dropped 5 bases, with 8 bases sitting between them. The CDR3 loop spans 12 amino acids. Germline loops: CDR1 SGHVS, CDR2 FNYEAQ. CDR3 DNA: TGTGCCAGCAGCCTACAGGGAGATACGCAGTATTTT. It encodes CASSLQGDTQYF.

The chain joins TRBV27 to TRBJ1-2; D uncertain. CDR3 size: 15 residues. V lost 4 bases and J lost 5, with 17 bases in between. Germline assignment: CDR1 MNHEY and CDR2 SMNVEV (reference sequence). CDR3 protein: CASSSQDGLLYGYTF. DNA of the CDR3: TGTGCCAGCAGTTCCCAAGACGGCCTCCTGTATGGCTACACCTTC.

V is TRBV2 and J is TRBJ2-7; D is unclear. The V gene's germline CDR1 is SNHLY and CDR2 FYNNEI. Trimming left V 6 bases short and J 0 bases short, with 12 bases between. The CDR3 is 14 residues long. CDR3 in DNA: TGTGCCAGCAGGATAACAGAATCCTCCTACGAGCAGTACTTC. Amino acid sequence: CASRITESSYEQYF.

The chain joins TRBV7-9 to TRBJ2-1; 12 nucleotides agree with TRBD2. This CDR3 is 15 amino acids long. With 3 bases clipped from V and 8 bases from J, the junction kept 5 bases outside the gene matches. The germline V gene has CDR1 SEHNR and CDR2 FQNEAQ (reference sequence). The CDR3 nucleotides read TGTGCCAGCAGCTTGTTGACTAGCGGGAGACATGAGCAGTTCTTC. It codes for CASSLLTSGRHEQFF.

The chain links TRBV5-1 to TRBJ2-2; 9 bases are a match to TRBD2. The CDR3 totals 16 residues. The junction had 5 bases not matched to a gene; V was cut back by 2 bases and J by 3 bases. CDR1 and CDR2 (germline): SGHRS, YFSETQ. The CDR3 DNA sequence: TGCGCCAGCAGCTTAACTAGCGGGCTACACACCGGGGAGCTGTTTTTT. It translates to CASSLTSGLHTGELFF.

The rearrangement joins TRBV27 to TRBJ2-3; 15 nucleotides align to TRBD2. In germline, CDR1 is MNHEY, CDR2 SMNVEV (reference sequence). CDR3 length: 17 amino acids. V dropped 1 base and J dropped 8; count of bases not matched to a gene: 7. The CDR3: CASSLFAGLAGGSTQYF. The CDR3 DNA reads as TGTGCCAGCAGTTTATTTGCGGGACTAGCGGGAGGTTCTACGCAGTATTTT.

CDR3 amino acids: CATSRETGQGYEQYF. CDR3 nucleotides: TGTGCCACCAGCAGAGAAACGGGACAAGGGTACGAGCAGTACTTC. This rearrangement joins TRBV15 to TRBJ2-7; perhaps TRBD1 as D (6 bases). The length of the CDR3 is 15 residues. In germline, CDR1 is LNHNV, CDR2 YYDKDF (reference sequence). V was shortened by 0 bases and J by 4 bases, with 13 bases between the two germline ends.

This chain connects TRBV30 to TRBJ1-1, with unresolved D. The V end lost 1 base, the J end lost 1 base, and 10 bases lay between the germline ends. CDR1 and CDR2 from the germline V gene are GTSNPN and SVGIG (reference sequence). There are 14 residues in the CDR3. The CDR3 nucleotides are TGTGCCTGGAGTGCAGGACCGGGGAACACTGAAGCTTTCTTT. This codes for CAWSAGPGNTEAFF.

The chain carries TRBV27 and TRBJ1-1, with D perhaps matching TRBD1 (6 bases). Looked up from germline, CDR1 is MNHEY and CDR2 is SMNVEV (reference sequence). V dropped 6 bases and J dropped 6 bases, with 17 bases sitting between them. This CDR3 has 14 residues. In DNA form, the CDR3 reads TGTGCCAGCAGGATAGCAAGGGACATTCCTGAAGCTTTCTTT. Protein product: CASRIARDIPEAFF.

This clone was picked up one time. V gene TRBV5-1 combines with J gene TRBJ1-2; 7 bases are a match to TRBD1. V gave up 4 bases and J gave up 8 bases; unmatched junction bases: 14. Germline assignment: CDR1 SGHRS and CDR2 YFSETQ. CDR3 length equals 15 residues. CDR3: CASSTRQGGPGGYTF. The CDR3 nucleotides are TGCGCCAGCAGCACGAGACAGGGTGGTCCTGGAGGCTACACCTTC.

The chain couples TRBV9 to TRBJ2-6; D unclear. Looked up from germline, CDR1 is SGDLS and CDR2 is YYNGEE. The CDR3 totals 17 residues. The V and J ends lost 0 bases and 0 bases respectively, with 10 bases between them. The CDR3 spells CASSVESLSSGANVLTF. The DNA for the CDR3 is TGTGCCAGCAGCGTAGAAAGCTTAAGCTCTGGGGCCAACGTCCTGACTTTC.

In regard to this clone: At one boundary the junction diverges from the germline segment, which might be a read error. This rearrangement joins TRBV7-7 to TRBJ2-3, with a tentative D call TRBD2 (6 bases). The CDR3 loop spans 14 amino acids. Per germline, CDR1 SSHAT and CDR2 FNYEAQ (reference sequence). DNA for the CDR3: TGTGCTAGCAGCTTAGCGGATAGCACAGATACGCAGTATTTT. It is translated as CASSLADSTDTQYF.

This clone was seen a single time. The V call is TRBV29-1, the J call TRBJ1-2; maybe TRBD1 (6 bases). This CDR3 is 12 amino acids long. Trimming stripped 7 bases from V and 1 base from J, with 10 bases between. Germline CDR1 and CDR2: SQVTM and ANQGSEA. The CDR3 region is CSGGQFNYGYTF. For the CDR3, the DNA is TGCAGCGGCGGACAGTTTAACTATGGCTACACCTTC.

The rearrangement links TRBV2 to TRBJ2-3; the D call may be TRBD1 or TRBD2 (5 bases each). Germline CDR1 is SNHLY and CDR2 is FYNNEI. This CDR3 contains 15 residues. Trimming removed 2 bases at V and 3 bases at J, with 12 bases between. For the CDR3, the DNA is TGTGCCAGCAGTGAATTCTTGGGACGGACAGATACGCAGTATTTT. Translation: CASSEFLGRTDTQYF.

This chain connects TRBV20-1 to TRBJ2-1, with no clear D. This CDR3 contains 11 residues. Germline V gene data show CDR1 as DFQATT and CDR2 as SNEGSKA (reference sequence). V lost 4 bases and J 9 bases, leaving 10 bases between the germline ends. CDR3 in amino acids: CSAKGLSEQFF. CDR3 sequence (DNA): TGCAGTGCTAAAGGGTTGAGTGAGCAGTTCTTC.

The gene calls are TRBV5-1 and TRBJ2-3; no firm D call. The germline V gene has CDR1 SGHRS and CDR2 YFSETQ. This CDR3 comprises 12 residues. V was trimmed by 4 bases and J by 2 bases, leaving 5 bases between them. The CDR3 loop reads CASSLTTDTQYF. CDR3 bases: TGCGCCAGCAGCCTAACCACAGATACGCAGTATTTT.